The 27 T cell receptor beta chains below all came from one sample that was sequenced in a study of blood T cell repertoires in COVID-19. The table came from immunoSEQ multiplex PCR; TCRdb's copy has only in-frame clones and leaves some out. The sample has approximately 97,000 clones; 75% to 90% are singletons. The sequencing input was peripheral blood. These receptors originate from an elderly woman with acute or convalescent COVID-19.

V is TRBV10-2 and J is TRBJ1-2; 7 nucleotides match TRBD1. The CDR3 runs to 14 residues. Trimming took 5 bases from V and 1 from J; bases not matched to a gene: 4. CDR1 WSHSY and CDR2 SAAADI come from the germline V gene. CDR3 DNA sequence: TGCGCCAGCAGTAAGGGACAGATTAACTATGGCTACACCTTC. Translated, it gives CASSKGQINYGYTF.

J is TRBJ1-6 and V is TRBV27, with a weak D call TRBD1 (5 bases). Trimming took off 2 bases at V and 3 bases at J, with 11 bases between the two ends. CDR3 length: 16 amino acids. CDR1 is MNHEY, CDR2 SMNVEV, per germline (reference sequence). The CDR3 nucleotides are TGTGCCAGCAGTTTACATGGGGCAAGCTATAATTCACCCCTCCACTTT. Protein product: CASSLHGASYNSPLHF.

This clone was counted a few times. The V call is TRBV5-4, the J call TRBJ2-1; 15 bases map to TRBD2. CDR3 size: 15 residues. Germline lookup yields CDR1 SGHNT and CDR2 YYREEE (reference sequence). Trimming removed 4 bases from V and 7 bases from J; junction bases left unmatched: 3. The CDR3 coding sequence is TGTGCCAGCAGCGGGACTAGCGGGGGGAGAAATGAGCAGTTCTTC. Translated, it gives CASSGTSGGRNEQFF.

In its sample, this clone was seen a few times. V usage is TRBV6-5 and J usage is TRBJ1-2, with D possibly being TRBD1 (5 bases). CDR1 and CDR2 (germline): MNHEY, SVGAGI. V was shortened by 6 bases and J by 4 bases, with 12 bases between the two germline ends. This CDR3 has 13 amino acids. The CDR3 coding sequence is TGTGCCAGCAGCCCCCCGGGGGGCTATGGCTACACCTTC. As protein: CASSPPGGYGYTF.

This clone appeared a single time. The chain links TRBV12-5 to TRBJ2-3, with D possibly TRBD1 on 5 matching bases. V lost 11 bases to trimming and J lost 1 base, with 13 bases between them. The CDR3 covers 13 residues. Per germline, CDR1 LGHNT and CDR2 FRNRAP. CDR3 residues: CAGAVYGTDTQYF. The CDR3 DNA sequence: TGTGCTGGGGCGGTGTACGGCACAGATACGCAGTATTTT. The full variable domain, completed using reference TRBV12-5 and TRBJ2-3, is DARVTQTPRHKVTEMGQEVTMRCQPILGHNTVFWYRQTMMQGLELLAYFRNRAPLDDSGMPKDRFSAEMPDATLATLKIQPSEPRDSAVYFCAGAVYGTDTQYFGPGTRLTVL.

The J gene is TRBJ2-7, the V gene TRBV7-2, with TRBD2 matching over 8 bases. Trimming at V came to 4 bases and at J to 0 bases, leaving 5 bases not matched to a gene. Germline V CDR1 and CDR2: SGHTA, FQGNSA. This CDR3 comprises 15 residues. The CDR3 loop is CASSSRGGPSYEQYF. The DNA of the CDR3 is TGTGCCAGCAGCTCCCGGGGGGGGCCCTCCTACGAGCAGTACTTC. Together with reference TRBV7-2 and TRBJ2-7, the CDR3 gives the full variable domain: GAGVSQSPSNKVTEKGKDVELRCDPISGHTALYWYRQSLGQGLEFLIYFQGNSAPDKSGLPSDRFSAERTGGSVSTLTIQRTQQEDSAVYLCASSSRGGPSYEQYFGPGTRLTVT.

The chain couples TRBV25-1 to TRBJ2-7, with D maybe TRBD2 (6 bases). V lost 5 bases to trimming and J lost 1 base, with 15 bases between them. The CDR3 runs to 15 residues. CDR1 is MGHDK, CDR2 SYGVNS, per germline. The CDR3 spells CASSPYGGSSYEQYF. The CDR3 DNA reads as TGTGCCAGCAGTCCCTACGGGGGAAGTTCCTACGAGCAGTACTTC.

This clone was seen once. The rearrangement uses TRBV29-1 and TRBJ1-1; 9 bases align to TRBD1. V lost 6 bases, J lost 6 bases, and 8 bases stayed unmatched. Germline V lookup: CDR1 SQVTM, CDR2 ANQGSEA. The CDR3 runs to 13 residues. Here the CDR3 reads CSVLTGGSAEAFF. The CDR3 bases are TGCAGCGTGTTGACAGGGGGAAGCGCTGAAGCTTTCTTT.

V usage is TRBV19 and J usage is TRBJ1-2; 9 bases fit TRBD1. CDR3 size: 16 residues. The V and J ends lost 4 bases and 5 bases, in that order; junction bases with no gene match: 11. In germline, CDR1 is LNHDA, CDR2 SQIVND (reference sequence). CDR3 residues: CASSRKSRDRVYGYTF. The CDR3 coding sequence is TGTGCCAGTAGTAGAAAATCCCGGGACAGGGTTTATGGCTACACCTTC.

This sequence joins TRBV5-4 and TRBJ1-4, with D perhaps TRBD1 (5 bases). Deletions cut 4 bases from V and 4 bases from J, with 17 bases between. CDR1 and CDR2 from the germline V gene are SGHNT and YYREEE (reference sequence). There are 16 residues in the CDR3. CDR3 sequence (DNA): TGTGCCAGCAGCCCAGCGGGACGGGGAATTAATGAAAAACTGTTTTTT. Protein: CASSPAGRGINEKLFF. Full variable domain (outside the CDR3, taken from reference TRBV5-4 and TRBJ1-4): ETGVTQSPTHLIKTRGQQVTLRCSSQSGHNTVSWYQQALGQGPQFIFQYYREEENGRGNFPPRFSGLQFPNYSSELNVNALELDDSALYLCASSPAGRGINEKLFFGSGTQLSVL.

The genes are TRBV5-1 and TRBJ2-7, with 8 bases aligning to TRBD1. Germline values: CDR1 SGHRS, CDR2 YFSETQ. V lost 2 bases and J lost 3; bases outside the gene matches: 1. The CDR3 extends over 13 amino acids. CDR3 region: CASSFTGGYEQYF. CDR3 in DNA: TGCGCCAGCAGCTTCACAGGGGGCTACGAGCAGTACTTC.

This clone was recorded once. The V and J genes are TRBV19 and TRBJ2-1, with 11 bases lining up with TRBD2. Unmatched junction bases numbered 7, after V lost 6 bases and J lost 6 bases. The CDR3 has 15 amino acids. Per germline, CDR1 LNHDA and CDR2 SQIVND (reference sequence). The CDR3: CASSLTSGGPNEQFF. Here the CDR3 DNA reads TGTGCCAGTAGCCTTACTAGCGGGGGCCCCAATGAGCAGTTCTTC.

The chain employs TRBV24-1 and TRBJ1-1; a possible D gene is TRBD1 (5 bases). The CDR3 is 13 residues long. Germline CDR1 and CDR2: KGHDR and SFDVKD. The V end lost 3 bases, the J end lost 1 base, and 5 bases lay between the germline ends. In nucleotides, the CDR3 is TGTGCCACCAGTGATACAGGGAACACTGAAGCTTTCTTT. Translation gives CATSDTGNTEAFF.

V gene TRBV18 combines with J gene TRBJ2-3, with 8 bases that match TRBD2. This CDR3 contains 16 residues. Germline trimming cut 2 bases from V and 3 bases from J; bases unmatched to any gene: 7. Germline V gene data show CDR1 as KGHSH and CDR2 as LQKENI. The CDR3 loop reads CASSPIAGGATDTQYF. The CDR3 region has the DNA TGTGCCAGCTCACCAATCGCGGGGGGAGCAACAGATACGCAGTATTTT.

The chain couples TRBV5-5 to TRBJ1-5, with 7 bases fitting TRBD1. CDR1 and CDR2 (germline): SGHKS, YYEKEE (reference sequence). V shed 0 bases, J shed 9 bases, and the junction held 3 bases outside the gene matches. CDR3 length: 13 residues. This CDR3 reads CASSLGTGRPQHF. The CDR3 nucleotides are TGTGCCAGCAGCTTGGGGACAGGTAGGCCCCAGCATTTT.

The chain couples TRBV5-5 to TRBJ2-7; 9 bases agree with TRBD1. The CDR3 covers 14 residues. Trimming at V came to 3 bases and at J to 5 bases, leaving 6 bases not matched to a gene. CDR1 is SGHKS, CDR2 YYEKEE, per germline (reference sequence). Written as DNA, the CDR3 is TGTGCCAGCAGCTCCGGGACAGGGCACCACGAGCAGTACTTC. Translation gives CASSSGTGHHEQYF.

The J gene is TRBJ1-1, the V gene TRBV5-6; TRBD1 is a possible D gene (6 bases). With 9 bases removed from V and 5 bases from J, the gap between germline ends came to 20 bases. Germline V gene sequence: CDR1 SGHDT, CDR2 YYEEEE. This CDR3 has 14 residues. CDR3 amino acids: CATYFGRGWTEAFF. The CDR3 DNA sequence: TGTGCCACCTACTTCGGCAGGGGCTGGACTGAAGCTTTCTTT.

Written as DNA, the CDR3 is TGCGCCAACGAGATGGGGGGAAACTACGAGCAGTACTTC. Translated, it gives CANEMGGNYEQYF. The chain uses TRBV23-1 and TRBJ2-7; a weak D match, TRBD2 (6 bases). TRBV23-1 is an ORF for which the function is uncertain. Trimming left V 10 bases short and J 3 bases short, with 16 bases between. The CDR3 length is 13 residues.

In this sample, this clone turned up a few times. V and J are TRBV2 and TRBJ2-7; 8 nucleotides line up with TRBD1. CDR1 is SNHLY and CDR2 is FYNNEI in the germline V gene. CDR3 length equals 13 residues. Trimming at V came to 6 bases and at J to 0 bases, leaving 1 base not matched to a gene. CDR3 nucleotides: TGTGCCAGCAGGGACAGGGCCTCCTACGAGCAGTACTTC. It is translated as CASRDRASYEQYF. The whole variable domain, filled in from reference TRBV2 and TRBJ2-7, reads EPEVTQTPSHQVTQMGQEVILRCVPISNHLYFYWYRQILGQKVEFLVSFYNNEISEKSEIFDDQFSVERPDGSNFTLKIRSTKLEDSAMYFCASRDRASYEQYFGPGTRLTVT.

The chain links TRBV27 to TRBJ1-6, with D tentatively TRBD1 (6 bases). The germline V gene has CDR1 MNHEY and CDR2 SMNVEV (reference sequence). This CDR3 is built from 19 residues. Trimming pared 2 bases from V and 6 bases from J, leaving 23 bases between. CDR3 in DNA: TGTGCCAGCAGTTTAGGGGGCCAGGGGATGAGTAGGGGTAATTCACCCCTCCACTTT. It translates to CASSLGGQGMSRGNSPLHF.

CDR3 residues: CASSSRVGIQYF. DNA for the CDR3: TGTGCCAGCAGCTCCAGGGTCGGCATTCAGTACTTC. The genes are TRBV7-2 and TRBJ2-4; TRBD1 is a possible D gene (5 bases). CDR1 and CDR2 from the germline V gene are SGHTA and FQGNSA. This CDR3 is built from 12 residues. The V end lost 4 bases, the J end lost 9 bases, and 10 bases lay between the germline ends.

V is TRBV6-2 or TRBV6-3 and J is TRBJ2-7, with TRBD1 matching over 7 bases. This CDR3 region has 14 residues. Trimming at V came to 5 bases and at J to 4 bases, leaving 8 bases not matched to a gene. Per germline, CDR1 MNHEY and CDR2 SVGEGT. The CDR3 coding sequence is TGTGCCAGCAGTGAGGGACAGACGCGATACGAGCAGTACTTC. It specifies CASSEGQTRYEQYF.

This clone was seen a handful of times. This sequence joins TRBV3-1 (or the pseudogene TRBV3-2) and TRBJ2-6; 7 bases are shared with TRBD1. Trimming took 4 bases from V and 4 from J; bases not matched to a gene: 4. The CDR3 runs 15 residues. CDR1 and CDR2 (germline): LGHDT, YNNKEL (reference sequence). CDR3 sequence reads: CASSPTGAGANVLTF. The DNA of the CDR3 is TGTGCCAGCAGCCCTACAGGGGCCGGGGCCAACGTCCTGACTTTC.

The chain employs TRBV2 and TRBJ2-3; TRBD2 might be the D (5 bases). In germline, CDR1 is SNHLY, CDR2 FYNNEI. The V gene lost 7 bases and the J gene lost 1 base, with 6 bases spanning the gap. CDR3 length equals 12 residues. The CDR3 is CASKRGTDTQYF. CDR3 bases: TGTGCCAGCAAGAGGGGCACAGATACGCAGTATTTT.

V and J are TRBV10-3 and TRBJ1-2, with D hard to call. Germline lookup yields CDR1 ENHRY and CDR2 SYGVKD. The CDR3 sequence is 14 residues long. Trimming took 0 bases from V and 7 from J, leaving 12 bases between them. The CDR3 region is CAISESGGSGGYTF. CDR3 nucleotides: TGTGCCATCAGTGAGTCAGGCGGGTCGGGTGGCTACACCTTC.

The chain combines TRBV19 with TRBJ2-2, with D tentatively TRBD1 (6 bases). V lost 6 bases and J 2 bases, leaving 13 bases between the germline ends. The CDR3 has 15 amino acids. CDR1 is LNHDA, CDR2 SQIVND, per germline (reference sequence). The CDR3 coding sequence is TGTGCCAGTAGCCCGAGGACAGACAACACCGGGGAGCTGTTTTTT. Amino acids: CASSPRTDNTGELFF.

This clone was seen just once. Because the CDR3's place on the DNA is in doubt, the DNA is left out and the CDR3 is given as listed by TCRdb. The chain couples TRBV12-1 to TRBJ2-1; the table's D call of TRBD1 was not tested on the DNA. TRBV12-1 represents a pseudogene. The CDR3 numbers 14 amino acids, ends counted. CDR3 residues: CASSYPCQGHEQFF.